This is a list of T cell receptor beta chains from one sample in a study of blood T cell repertoires in COVID-19. Profiled with immunoSEQ multiplex PCR; TCRdb holds only in-frame clones, not every one. This sample carries some 250,000 clones, about 81% of them seen once, and the ten largest clones take approximately 13%. Sequencing was performed on peripheral blood. The origin of the receptors is a woman aged 60-70 years with active or convalescent COVID-19. CDR3s include the opening cysteine and the closing phenylalanine or tryptophan. Fields, in order: J gene, clone size, V gene, D gene, CDR3 DNA, CDR3 protein. D genes are given only for firm matches. Clone sizes are given selectively: once, few, many, or a class where the clone is expanded.

>TRBJ1-1|NA|TRBV12-3/TRBV12-4|NA
TGTGCCAGCAGTTTGCGGGACACTGAAGCTTTCTTT
CASSLRDTEAFF
>TRBJ1-1|few|TRBV12-3/TRBV12-4|TRBD1
TGTGCCAGCATCCGGGACAGGCACACTGAAGCTTTCTTT
CASIRDRHTEAFF
>TRBJ2-2|once|TRBV9|TRBD2
TGTGCCAGCAGCCGTCCTAGCGGGGGGGCCGGAACCGGGGAGCTGTTTTTT
CASSRPSGGAGTGELFF
>TRBJ2-1|NA|TRBV7-9|TRBD1
TGTGCCAGCAGCGCCAACAGGGGGATCTACAATGAGCAGTTCTTC
CASSANRGIYNEQFF
>TRBJ1-5|NA|TRBV19|TRBD1
TGTGCCAGTAGTATCCGACAGGGCTTCGGTCAGCCCCAGCATTTT
CASSIRQGFGQPQHF
>TRBJ2-7|NA|TRBV2|TRBD2
TGTGCCAGCAGTTTTGGGGACTATACGGACTACGAGCAGTACTTC
CASSFGDYTDYEQYF
>TRBJ1-1|once|TRBV9|TRBD1
TGTGCCAGCAGCCTTCAACCGGGACAGGGGAACACTGAAGCTTTCTTT
CASSLQPGQGNTEAFF
>TRBJ2-7|NA|TRBV27|TRBD1
TGTGCCAGCAGCTACAACCGACAGGGCCCTTTCGAGCAGTACTTC
CASSYNRQGPFEQYF
>TRBJ1-5|NA|TRBV11-2|NA
TGTGCCAGCAGCCCCGGCAGGGGCGAGGGCAATCAGCCCCAGCATTTT
CASSPGRGEGNQPQHF
>TRBJ1-6|NA|TRBV6-2/TRBV6-3|TRBD1
TGTGCCAGCAGTTATTTCACAGGGGGAGATTCACCCCTCCACTTT
CASSYFTGGDSPLHF
>TRBJ1-5|NA|TRBV6-6|NA
TGTGCCAGTGGGGAAGGAGAGGGTCAGCCCCAGCATTTT
CASGEGEGQPQHF
>TRBJ2-7|NA|TRBV7-6|NA
TGTGCCAGCAGCCACGCAGGGGAGTCGGTGCACGAGCAGTACTTC
CASSHAGESVHEQYF
>TRBJ2-5|few|TRBV9|NA
TGTGCCAGCAGTCCCCTCGGGACACAACAAGAGACCCAGTACTTC
CASSPLGTQQETQYF
>TRBJ1-2|NA|TRBV6-4|NA
TGTGCCAGCAGTGACGGTGGGCAATTTGGCTACACCTTC
CASSDGGQFGYTF
>TRBJ1-5|once|TRBV19|NA
TGTGCCAGTAGTGCGGTGAATCAGCCCCAGCATTTT
CASSAVNQPQHF